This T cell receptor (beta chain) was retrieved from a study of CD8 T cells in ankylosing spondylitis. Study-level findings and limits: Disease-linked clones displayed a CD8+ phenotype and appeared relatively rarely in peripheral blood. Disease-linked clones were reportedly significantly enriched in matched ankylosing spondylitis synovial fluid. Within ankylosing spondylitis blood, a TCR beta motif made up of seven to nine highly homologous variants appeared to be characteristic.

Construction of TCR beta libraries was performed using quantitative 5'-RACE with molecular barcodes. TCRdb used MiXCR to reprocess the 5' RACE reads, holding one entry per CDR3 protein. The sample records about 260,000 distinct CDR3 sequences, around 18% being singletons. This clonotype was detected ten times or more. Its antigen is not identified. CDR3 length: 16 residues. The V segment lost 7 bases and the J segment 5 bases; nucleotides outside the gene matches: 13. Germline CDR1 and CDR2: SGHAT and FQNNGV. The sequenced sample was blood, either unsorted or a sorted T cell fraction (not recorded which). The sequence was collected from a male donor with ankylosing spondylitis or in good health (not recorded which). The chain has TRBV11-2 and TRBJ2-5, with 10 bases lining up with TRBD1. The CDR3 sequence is CASTTDMTGGLETQYF. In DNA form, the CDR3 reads TGTGCCAGCACCACCGACATGACAGGGGGCTTGGAGACCCAGTACTTC. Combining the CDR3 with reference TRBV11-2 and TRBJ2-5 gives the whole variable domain EAGVAQSPRYKIIEKRQSVAFWCNPISGHATLYWYQQILGQGPKLLIQFQNNGVVDDSQLPKDRFSAERLKGVDSTLKIQPAKLEDSAVYLCASTTDMTGGLETQYFGPGTRLLVL.